The rows below give T cell receptor beta chains drawn from one sample of a study of OX40 agonist ivuxolimab in advanced cancers. Sequenced by immunoSEQ multiplex PCR; TCRdb stores in-frame clones only, minus some. Among about 64,000 clones, roughly 84% were seen once, and the ten largest hold less than 3.5%. Sequenced material: CD4+ or CD8+ T cells sorted from blood, taken in a trial of the OX40 agonist ivuxolimab. The receptors were gathered from an adult with an advanced solid tumor such as melanoma, head and neck, liver or kidney cancer. The CDR3 runs from the conserved cysteine through the conserved F or W. A D gene is named only where the DNA matches it firmly. Only part of the rows carry a size: once, few, many, or a class if the clone is expanded.

j_gene: TRBJ1-1
v_gene: TRBV5-1
abundance: -
d_gene: TRBD1
CDR3nt: TGCGCCAGCAGCTTGGTAGGGACAGGGGTGAACACTGAAGCTTTCTTT
CDR3aa: CASSLVGTGVNTEAFF

j_gene: TRBJ2-1
v_gene: TRBV11-2
abundance: -
d_gene: -
CDR3nt: TGTGCCAGCAGCTCCAGGATTGACAATGAGCAGTTCTTC
CDR3aa: CASSSRIDNEQFF

j_gene: TRBJ2-5
v_gene: TRBV25-1
abundance: -
d_gene: -
CDR3nt: TGTGCCAGCACCCCAACGAGTTCTTTAGAGACCCAGTACTTC
CDR3aa: CASTPTSSLETQYF

j_gene: TRBJ2-1
v_gene: TRBV27
abundance: -
d_gene: -
CDR3nt: TGTGCCAGCACCGACCCCTACAATGAGCAGTTCTTC
CDR3aa: CASTDPYNEQFF

j_gene: TRBJ2-7
v_gene: TRBV2
abundance: -
d_gene: -
CDR3nt: TGTGCCAGCAACAGGAACTCCTACGAGCAGTACTTC
CDR3aa: CASNRNSYEQYF

j_gene: TRBJ2-3
v_gene: TRBV5-6
abundance: -
d_gene: -
CDR3nt: TGTGCCAGCAGCTTGGTTGGAGATACGCAGTATTTT
CDR3aa: CASSLVGDTQYF

j_gene: TRBJ2-1
v_gene: TRBV27
abundance: -
d_gene: -
CDR3nt: TGTGCCAGCAGTTTGGCACATTCCGGTTGGTTCTTC
CDR3aa: CASSLAHSGWFF

j_gene: TRBJ2-7
v_gene: TRBV19
abundance: -
d_gene: -
CDR3nt: TGTGCCAGTAGTACGGGCCTATCCTACGAGCAGTACTTC
CDR3aa: CASSTGLSYEQYF

j_gene: TRBJ2-6
v_gene: TRBV28
abundance: -
d_gene: TRBD2
CDR3nt: TGTGCCAGCACCCTAGGGAGGGCCAGTCCTCGCTCTGGGGCCAACGTCCTGACTTTC
CDR3aa: CASTLGRASPRSGANVLTF

j_gene: TRBJ2-5
v_gene: TRBV6-6
abundance: -
d_gene: TRBD1
CDR3nt: TGTGCCAGCGGACAGGGGAATGTCGGAGAGACCCAGTACTTC
CDR3aa: CASGQGNVGETQYF

j_gene: TRBJ2-1
v_gene: TRBV11-2
abundance: -
d_gene: -
CDR3nt: TGTGCCAGCAGCTTAGAGCGCGGCAATGAGCAGTTCTTC
CDR3aa: CASSLERGNEQFF

j_gene: TRBJ1-1
v_gene: TRBV7-8
abundance: -
d_gene: TRBD1
CDR3nt: TGTGCCAGCAGCCCTGCCCAGGGACAGGGGGCTTATTATGGCACTGAAGCTTTCTTT
CDR3aa: CASSPAQGQGAYYGTEAFF

j_gene: TRBJ1-2
v_gene: TRBV30
abundance: -
d_gene: -
CDR3nt: TGTGCCTGGAGTGTAAACTCGGGCGGAAACTATGGCTACACCTTC
CDR3aa: CAWSVNSGGNYGYTF

j_gene: TRBJ2-2
v_gene: TRBV28
abundance: -
d_gene: -
CDR3nt: TGTGCCAGCAGTTCAGCGAACACCGGGGAGCTGTTTTTT
CDR3aa: CASSSANTGELFF

j_gene: TRBJ2-5
v_gene: TRBV5-1
abundance: once
d_gene: TRBD2
CDR3nt: TGCGCCAGCAGATTAGCGGGGGAGACCCAGTACTTC
CDR3aa: CASRLAGETQYF

j_gene: TRBJ2-3
v_gene: TRBV28
abundance: -
d_gene: -
CDR3nt: TGTGCCAGCAGTACGTTATTAGATACGCAGTATTTT
CDR3aa: CASSTLLDTQYF

j_gene: TRBJ2-5
v_gene: TRBV5-6
abundance: -
d_gene: TRBD2
CDR3nt: TGTGCCAGCAGCTTGGGGACTAGCGGGGGCAGCGAGACCCAGTACTTC
CDR3aa: CASSLGTSGGSETQYF

j_gene: TRBJ1-5
v_gene: TRBV11-2
abundance: -
d_gene: -
CDR3nt: TGTGCCAGCAGCCTAGGACAGCTTCAGCCCCAGCATTTT
CDR3aa: CASSLGQLQPQHF

j_gene: TRBJ2-5
v_gene: TRBV9
abundance: -
d_gene: TRBD1
CDR3nt: TGTGCCAGCAGCTCCGGGACAGGTACTCGAGAGACCCAGTACTTC
CDR3aa: CASSSGTGTRETQYF

j_gene: TRBJ1-1
v_gene: TRBV4-2
abundance: -
d_gene: -
CDR3nt: TGTGCCAGCACCCCGACCCGACAAGGGACTGAAGCTTTCTTT
CDR3aa: CASTPTRQGTEAFF

j_gene: TRBJ2-3
v_gene: TRBV7-9
abundance: -
d_gene: TRBD1
CDR3nt: TGTGCCAGCAGCCCACCCGGGACAGGGGGGGATACGCAGTATTTT
CDR3aa: CASSPPGTGGDTQYF

j_gene: TRBJ2-1
v_gene: TRBV19
abundance: -
d_gene: -
CDR3nt: TGTGCCAGTAGTATCCCACAAGGAAGTCGGTACAATGAGCAGTTCTTC
CDR3aa: CASSIPQGSRYNEQFF

j_gene: TRBJ1-1
v_gene: TRBV19
abundance: -
d_gene: TRBD1
CDR3nt: TGTGCCAGTAGTACCCAGGACAGGGGATTCGGCACTGAAGCTTTCTTT
CDR3aa: CASSTQDRGFGTEAFF

j_gene: TRBJ2-2
v_gene: TRBV5-6
abundance: -
d_gene: -
CDR3nt: TGTGCCAGCAGCTTGTGGCCAGGGTGGAGCGCCGGGGAGCTGTTTTTT
CDR3aa: CASSLWPGWSAGELFF

j_gene: TRBJ2-5
v_gene: TRBV5-4
abundance: -
d_gene: -
CDR3nt: TGTGCCAGCAGCCCAACGGGGGTCTTCGGGAAGACCCAGTACTTC
CDR3aa: CASSPTGVFGKTQYF

j_gene: TRBJ1-1
v_gene: TRBV5-1
abundance: -
d_gene: -
CDR3nt: TGCGCCAGCAGCTTCTCCGGGACTGGGAACACTGAAGCTTTCTTT
CDR3aa: CASSFSGTGNTEAFF

j_gene: TRBJ2-3
v_gene: TRBV7-2
abundance: -
d_gene: -
CDR3nt: TGTGCCAGCAGCTTCTATCCACAGGCGGATACGCAGTATTTT
CDR3aa: CASSFYPQADTQYF

j_gene: TRBJ2-6
v_gene: TRBV30
abundance: -
d_gene: -
CDR3nt: TGTGCCTCTTCCCCCCCAGGGGCTACTGGGGCCAACGTCCTGACTTTC
CDR3aa: CASSPPGATGANVLTF

j_gene: TRBJ2-7
v_gene: TRBV6-5
abundance: -
d_gene: -
CDR3nt: TGTGCCAGCAGTTACAGGACACAATACGAGCAGTACTTC
CDR3aa: CASSYRTQYEQYF

j_gene: TRBJ2-1
v_gene: TRBV10-3
abundance: -
d_gene: -
CDR3nt: TGTGCCATCGTGAAAGCGCGGGGCTCCTACAATGAGCAGTTCTTC
CDR3aa: CAIVKARGSYNEQFF

j_gene: TRBJ1-6
v_gene: TRBV2
abundance: -
d_gene: -
CDR3nt: TGTGCCAGCAGTGAAGAGTCAGGGGCCTATAATTCACCCCTCCACTTT
CDR3aa: CASSEESGAYNSPLHF

j_gene: TRBJ2-7
v_gene: TRBV28
abundance: -
d_gene: TRBD1
CDR3nt: TGTGCCAGCATCTCCCAGAACAGGGGCGGGTTGGAGCAGTACTTC
CDR3aa: CASISQNRGGLEQYF

j_gene: TRBJ1-3
v_gene: TRBV28
abundance: -
d_gene: -
CDR3nt: TGTGCCAGCAGCCCCCTTTTGGGGTCTGGAAACACCATATATTTT
CDR3aa: CASSPLLGSGNTIYF

j_gene: TRBJ2-3
v_gene: TRBV2
abundance: -
d_gene: TRBD2
CDR3nt: TGTGCCAGCAGGGCGGGAGGTTTGACAGATACGCAGTATTTT
CDR3aa: CASRAGGLTDTQYF

j_gene: TRBJ1-1
v_gene: TRBV29-1
abundance: -
d_gene: -
CDR3nt: TGCAGCGTTGCCGTGGGGGACACTGAAGCTTTCTTT
CDR3aa: CSVAVGDTEAFF

j_gene: TRBJ1-1
v_gene: TRBV28
abundance: few
d_gene: -
CDR3nt: TGTGCCAGCAAGGGGATGAACACTGAAGCTTTCTTT
CDR3aa: CASKGMNTEAFF

j_gene: TRBJ2-7
v_gene: TRBV30
abundance: -
d_gene: -
CDR3nt: TGTGCCTGGAGTGTCGAGGGTCGAGGGGTCTACGAGCAGTACTTC
CDR3aa: CAWSVEGRGVYEQYF

j_gene: TRBJ2-1
v_gene: TRBV30
abundance: -
d_gene: TRBD2
CDR3nt: TGTGCCTGGAGTTTTACTTCTAAAGCGGGAGGGAAAGGCAATGAGCAGTTCTTC
CDR3aa: CAWSFTSKAGGKGNEQFF

j_gene: TRBJ2-5
v_gene: TRBV18
abundance: -
d_gene: -
CDR3nt: TGTGCCAGCCACACAAGGGGCTCGGAAGAGACCCAGTACTTC
CDR3aa: CASHTRGSEETQYF

j_gene: TRBJ1-5
v_gene: TRBV7-2
abundance: once
d_gene: -
CDR3nt: TGTGCCAGCAGCTTTTATGGGGCAAGCAATCAGCCCCAGCATTTT
CDR3aa: CASSFYGASNQPQHF

j_gene: TRBJ2-4
v_gene: TRBV7-8
abundance: -
d_gene: -
CDR3nt: TGTGCCAGCAGCTCCGGATCTAGGGGATTTAATAAAAACATTCAGTACTTC
CDR3aa: CASSSGSRGFNKNIQYF

j_gene: TRBJ1-2
v_gene: TRBV5-4
abundance: -
d_gene: -
CDR3nt: TGTGCCAGCAGCCCTTCCAGAGACTATGGCTACACCTTC
CDR3aa: CASSPSRDYGYTF

j_gene: TRBJ1-1
v_gene: TRBV7-3
abundance: -
d_gene: TRBD1
CDR3nt: TGTGCCAGCAGCAAAAACAGGGGTGAAGCTTTCTTT
CDR3aa: CASSKNRGEAFF

j_gene: TRBJ1-6
v_gene: TRBV19
abundance: -
d_gene: -
CDR3nt: TGTGCCAGTAGTATAGTATTTGCGGTGACAGCCTCCTATAATTCACCCCTCCACTTT
CDR3aa: CASSIVFAVTASYNSPLHF

j_gene: TRBJ2-2
v_gene: TRBV5-1
abundance: -
d_gene: -
CDR3nt: TGCGCCAGCAGCTTACCTAGATCCACCGGGGAGCTGTTTTTT
CDR3aa: CASSLPRSTGELFF

j_gene: TRBJ1-2
v_gene: TRBV15
abundance: -
d_gene: -
CDR3nt: TGTGCCACCAGCAGAGATCGGGCAGCTAACTATGGCTACACCTTC
CDR3aa: CATSRDRAANYGYTF

j_gene: TRBJ1-1
v_gene: TRBV29-1
abundance: -
d_gene: -
CDR3nt: TGCAGCGCCGTGGGACGGCTGAACACTGAAGCTTTCTTT
CDR3aa: CSAVGRLNTEAFF

j_gene: TRBJ2-5
v_gene: TRBV7-8
abundance: -
d_gene: -
CDR3nt: TGTGCCAGCAGCTTGGACTGGGACCAAGAGACCCAGTACTTC
CDR3aa: CASSLDWDQETQYF

j_gene: TRBJ1-1
v_gene: TRBV5-1
abundance: -
d_gene: -
CDR3nt: TGCGCCAGCAGCTGGGTAGGGCCGGAGGACACTGAAGCTTTCTTT
CDR3aa: CASSWVGPEDTEAFF

j_gene: TRBJ2-3
v_gene: TRBV9
abundance: -
d_gene: -
CDR3nt: TGTGCCAGCAGCCTAGGGGCGAGCACAGATACGCAGTATTTT
CDR3aa: CASSLGASTDTQYF

j_gene: TRBJ2-1
v_gene: TRBV7-2
abundance: -
d_gene: TRBD2
CDR3nt: TGTGCCAGCAGCTTGGATCCACTAGCGGGGATCTTTAATGAGCAGTTCTTC
CDR3aa: CASSLDPLAGIFNEQFF

j_gene: TRBJ2-1
v_gene: TRBV5-1
abundance: -
d_gene: TRBD1
CDR3nt: TGCGCCAGCACCACCGGGACAGGGTTAGTCAATGAGCAGTTCTTC
CDR3aa: CASTTGTGLVNEQFF

j_gene: TRBJ2-3
v_gene: TRBV5-1
abundance: -
d_gene: -
CDR3nt: TGCGCCAGCAGCTTTGCAGGGCCAGATACGCAGTATTTT
CDR3aa: CASSFAGPDTQYF

j_gene: TRBJ2-1
v_gene: TRBV7-8
abundance: -
d_gene: -
CDR3nt: TGTGCCAGCAGCTTAGCATGGGAGCAGTTCTTC
CDR3aa: CASSLAWEQFF

j_gene: TRBJ1-4
v_gene: TRBV28
abundance: -
d_gene: TRBD1
CDR3nt: TGTGCCAGCAGTCCGGGACAGGGTGAAAAACTGTTTTTT
CDR3aa: CASSPGQGEKLFF

j_gene: TRBJ2-7
v_gene: TRBV10-3
abundance: -
d_gene: -
CDR3nt: TGTGCCATCAGTGAGGACACCCTACACTACGAGCAGTACTTC
CDR3aa: CAISEDTLHYEQYF

j_gene: TRBJ2-7
v_gene: TRBV7-2
abundance: few
d_gene: TRBD1
CDR3nt: TGTGCCAGCAGCTCAAGGACAGGGGAGCAGTACTTC
CDR3aa: CASSSRTGEQYF